The rows below give T cell receptor beta chains drawn from one sample of a study of metastatic and nonmetastatic thyroid tumors. TCRdb reprocessed the PCR reads using MiXCR. The sample records some 38,000 clones, less than 60% being singletons. Input material: tumor tissue. These receptor sequences come from a male donor with papillary thyroid cancer or a benign thyroid nodule (not recorded which). Some clones in this sample may be carry-over from other donors' samples. Both conserved end residues are part of each CDR3. Each record gives: D gene, V gene, J gene, clone size, CDR3 protein, CDR3 DNA. The D gene is left open where the match is weak. Part of the rows lack a size; the others show once, few, many or a class for expanded clones.

>NA|TRBV20-1|TRBJ2-2|once
CSARDPVGVDGGELFF
TGCAGTGCTAGAGACCCCGTCGGGGTAGACGGCGGGGAGCTTTTTTTT
>NA|TRBV20-1|TRBJ1-5|NA
CSARARASSGDPPQHF
TGCAGTGCTAGAGCCAGGGCCTCAAGTGGTGATCCGCCCCAGCATTTT
>NA|TRBV27|TRBJ1-5|NA
CASSLAGPTNQPQHF
TGTGCCAGCAGTTTAGCCGGACCAACCAATCAGCCCCAGCATTTT
>TRBD1|TRBV19|TRBJ1-2|NA
CASSRGQNYGYTF
TGTGCCAGTAGTAGGGGACAGAACTATGGCTACACCTTC
>NA|TRBV12-3/TRBV12-4|TRBJ2-7|few
CASCTGPQNSYEQYF
TGTGCCAGCTGCACAGGGCCTCAAAACTCCTACGAGCAGTACTTC
>TRBD2|TRBV6-5|TRBJ2-7|NA
CASSYSGSGAEQYF
TGTGCCAGCAGTTACTCAGGAAGCGGGGCCGAGCAGTACTTC
>NA|TRBV6-2/TRBV6-3|TRBJ1-2|few
CASRTRTAYGYTF
TGTGCCAGCAGAACCAGGACGGCCTATGGCTACACCTTC
>TRBD2|TRBV7-2|TRBJ2-7|NA
CASSSQRGDEQYF
TGTGCCAGCAGCTCTCAGCGGGGGGACGAGCAGTACTTC
>NA|TRBV30|TRBJ2-7|NA
CAWRGYSSYEQYF
TGTGCCTGGAGGGGGTACAGTTCCTACGAGCAGTACTTC
>NA|TRBV20-1|TRBJ1-2|NA
CSVRPPLFAINTF
TGCAGTGTCCGACCGCCCCTCTTCGCTATTAACACCTTC
>NA|TRBV4-1|TRBJ2-1|NA
CASRTAVGRNLDNEQFF
TGCGCCAGCAGGACCGCGGTTGGTAGAAACTTGGACAATGAGCAGTTCTTC
>TRBD1|TRBV20-1|TRBJ1-1|once
CSAAILPGTGNTEAFF
TGCAGTGCCGCCATCCTTCCCGGGACAGGTAACACTGAAGCTTTCTTT
>TRBD1|TRBV7-2|TRBJ1-1|NA
CASSPDKGAPFF
TGTGCCAGCAGCCCCGACAAGGGGGCCCCTTTCTTT
>TRBD1|TRBV30|TRBJ1-1|few
CAWSRQGWVSEAFF
TGTGCCTGGAGTAGACAGGGGTGGGTGTCTGAAGCTTTCTTT
>NA|TRBV4-2|TRBJ2-7|NA
CASSQGAPDPYEQHF
TGTGCCAGCAGCCAAGGAGCCCCGGACCCCTACGAGCAGCACTTC
>NA|TRBV11-2|TRBJ2-7|NA
CASSLGQPDGEQYF
TGTGCCAGCAGCTTAGGCCAGCCTGACGGGGAGCAGTACTTC
>TRBD1|TRBV5-1|TRBJ1-2|NA
CASSADRGDYGYTF
TGCGCCAGCAGCGCGGACAGGGGAGACTATGGCTACACCTTC
>TRBD1|TRBV5-5|TRBJ2-7|NA
CASSLEQGAIHEQYF
TGTGCCAGCAGCTTGGAGCAGGGGGCGATCCACGAGCAGTACTTC
>TRBD1|TRBV2|TRBJ2-5|NA
CASSETGGGETQYF
TGTGCCAGCAGTGAAACAGGGGGCGGGGAGACCCAGTACTTC
>TRBD1|TRBV6-1|TRBJ2-7|NA
CASSEGDSSYEQYF
TGTGCCAGCAGTGAAGGGGACAGCTCCTACGAGCAGTACTTC
>NA|TRBV28|TRBJ2-3|few
CASRGYTDTQYF
TGTGCCAGTAGGGGCTACACAGATACGCAGTATTTT
>NA|TRBV4-1|TRBJ2-7|NA
CASSQERTVSYEQYF
TGCGCCAGCAGCCAAGAGCGGACAGTCTCCTACGAGCAGTACTTC
>NA|TRBV20-1|TRBJ2-7|NA
CSAYATLGSSYEQYF
TGCAGTGCTTATGCGACTCTGGGGTCTTCCTACGAGCAGTACTTC